The 6 T cell receptor beta chains given below trace back to one sample, sequenced in a study of T cells in Graves' hyperthyroidism and ophthalmopathy. Amplification targeted TCR beta CDR3 regions from RNA transcripts. A set of HTBI primers served as the primers for a first-round RT-PCR of the TCR CDR3. TCRdb re-analysed the multiplex PCR reads in MiXCR, keeping a single row per CDR3 protein. This sample carries some 500,000 distinct CDR3 sequences, around 15% of them seen once, and the ten largest clones take less than 20%. The sequencing input was blood. The receptors come from a woman between 18 and 30 years old with Graves' hyperthyroidism.

This clonotype was counted between two and nine times. The chain recombines TRBV5-4 with TRBJ2-6; unclear D gene. V shed 2 bases and J shed 0 bases, with 6 bases lying between them. Germline CDR1 SGHNT, CDR2 YYREEE (reference sequence). The CDR3 is made up of 15 amino acids. The CDR3 spells CASSFFDSGANVLTF. The CDR3 coding sequence is TGTGCCAGCAGCTTTTTTGACTCTGGGGCCAACGTCCTGACTTTC. Using reference TRBV5-4 and TRBJ2-6 for the parts outside the CDR3, the full variable domain is ETGVTQSPTHLIKTRGQQVTLRCSSQSGHNTVSWYQQALGQGPQFIFQYYREEENGRGNFPPRFSGLQFPNYSSELNVNALELDDSALYLCASSFFDSGANVLTFGAGSRLTVL.

The chain is built from TRBV27 and TRBJ2-2; TRBD2 aligns across 7 bases. This CDR3 has 16 residues. V was pared by 4 bases and J by 6 bases, with 11 bases of the junction left unmatched. CDR1 and CDR2 from the germline V gene are MNHEY and SMNVEV (reference sequence). The CDR3 DNA is TGTGCCAGCAGTTATCTAGGCGGGAGATTCTCCGGGGAGCTGTTTTTT. Encoded protein: CASSYLGGRFSGELFF.

This clonotype was seen at least ten times. The genes are TRBV2 and TRBJ2-3; 7 nucleotides agree with TRBD1. The germline V gene has CDR1 SNHLY and CDR2 FYNNEI. Trimming at V came to 6 bases and at J to 2 bases, leaving 11 bases not matched to a gene. The CDR3 is 16 amino acids. The CDR3 loop is CASRHTDRVPTDTQYF. The CDR3 DNA is TGTGCCAGCAGGCACACTGACAGGGTTCCCACAGATACGCAGTATTTT. Based on the CDR3 plus reference TRBV2 and TRBJ2-3, the full variable domain is EPEVTQTPSHQVTQMGQEVILRCVPISNHLYFYWYRQILGQKVEFLVSFYNNEISEKSEIFDDQFSVERPDGSNFTLKIRSTKLEDSAMYFCASRHTDRVPTDTQYFGPGTRLTVL.

This clonotype came up many times. This CDR3 is CASRRDTVSHIQYF. CDR3 DNA: TGTGCCAGCAGGCGCGATACAGTTTCGCACATTCAGTACTTC. The chain is built from TRBV7-6 and TRBJ2-4; D is ambiguous. Germline CDR1 and CDR2: SGHVS and FNYEAQ. The CDR3 extends over 14 amino acids. Trimming took off 6 bases at V and 8 bases at J, with 17 bases between the two ends.

In nucleotides, the CDR3 is TGTGCCAGCAGCTTCGGGCAGCCGGAGGGGAACACTGAAGCTTTCTTT. It encodes CASSFGQPEGNTEAFF. This chain links TRBV5-4 with TRBJ1-1, with D hard to call. The germline gives CDR1 SGHNT, CDR2 YYREEE (reference sequence). Trimming took 2 bases from V and 1 from J, leaving 15 bases between them. The CDR3 runs 16 residues.

The genes are TRBV11-2 and TRBJ1-1; D not certain. The CDR3 is made up of 12 amino acids. Trimming took 6 bases from V and 4 from J, leaving 9 bases between them. CDR1 and CDR2 (germline): SGHAT, FQNNGV. The CDR3 sequence is CASRAAVTEAFF. The DNA of the CDR3 is TGTGCCAGCAGGGCGGCGGTCACTGAAGCTTTCTTT.